These 28 T cell receptor beta chains came from one sample sequenced in a study of blood T cells in healthy people across ages. The use of a sample-barcoded 5' primer and a J-beta primer mix characterized a second PCR of about 7 to 12 cycles. TCRdb analysed the 5' RACE reads with MiXCR anew, one entry per CDR3 protein. The sample has about 510,000 distinct CDR3 sequences, 25% to 35% seen once. The sample was also reused in another study, on T cells of mothers and their children.

Sequencing input: blood. The receptors come from a boy aged 2 to 9 in good health.

This clonotype was detected only a few times. The chain uses TRBV3-1 and TRBJ2-3, with D maybe TRBD2 (5 bases). This CDR3 is 15 amino acids long. CDR1 LGHDT and CDR2 YNNKEL come from the germline V gene (reference sequence). Between the trimmed V and J ends, which lost 1 base and 1 base, there was a span of 9 bases. Here the CDR3 reads CASSQALEGTDTQYF. The CDR3 region has the DNA TGTGCCAGCAGCCAAGCGTTGGAGGGCACAGATACGCAGTATTTT.

In its sample, this clonotype was seen a few times. V gene TRBV7-2 combines with J gene TRBJ1-2; D ambiguous. The CDR3 loop spans 13 amino acids. V lost 4 bases, J lost 8 bases, and 14 bases lay in between. Germline CDR1 SGHTA, CDR2 FQGNSA. The DNA for the CDR3 is TGTGCCAGCAGCTATGATAGGACCCGGGGCTACACCTTC. Its translation: CASSYDRTRGYTF.

The chain carries TRBV12-3 or TRBV12-4 and TRBJ1-2; a possible D gene is TRBD1 (6 bases). The CDR3 is made up of 16 amino acids. V was cut by 0 bases and J by 3 bases, with 14 bases left in between. CDR3 DNA sequence: TGTGCCAGCAGTTTAGCGCCCAGGGGTGGCTACTATGGCTACACCTTC. This sequence encodes CASSLAPRGGYYGYTF.

The gene calls are TRBV2 and TRBJ2-7; D gene unclear. CDR3 size: 13 residues. V lost 1 base to trimming and J lost 0 bases, with 4 bases between them. Germline loops: CDR1 SNHLY, CDR2 FYNNEI. The DNA of the CDR3 is TGTGCCAGCAGTGAAGTTAGCTCCTACGAGCAGTACTTC. As protein: CASSEVSSYEQYF.

The J gene is TRBJ2-1, the V gene TRBV20-1, with D maybe TRBD2 (6 bases). The CDR3 is made up of 15 amino acids. From germline, CDR1 is DFQATT and CDR2 SNEGSKA (reference sequence). V lost 6 bases to trimming and J lost 2 bases, with 17 bases between them. The CDR3 DNA follows: TGCAGTGCAACATCGGCGGGGAGCCCCTACAATGAGCAGTTCTTC. This codes for CSATSAGSPYNEQFF.

V is TRBV15 and J is TRBJ1-4; no reliable D call. CDR1 is LNHNV and CDR2 is YYDKDF in the germline V gene (reference sequence). This CDR3 region has 13 residues. Trimming left V 1 base short and J 8 bases short, with 8 bases between. The CDR3 bases are TGTGCCACCAGCAGAGCAGGAGACGAAAAACTGTTTTTT. Amino acids: CATSRAGDEKLFF.

This clonotype was recorded at least ten times. DNA for the CDR3: TGTGCCAGCAGTTTATATTCCTACGAGCAGTACTTC. Amino acid sequence: CASSLYSYEQYF. The J gene is TRBJ2-7, the V gene TRBV28; the D is unclear. CDR3 length: 12 residues. Between the trimmed V and J ends, which lost 1 base and 1 base, there was a span of 2 bases. Germline CDR1 is MDHEN and CDR2 is SYDVKM. Drawing the rest from reference TRBV28 and TRBJ2-7, the complete variable domain is DVKVTQSSRYLVKRTGEKVFLECVQDMDHENMFWYRQDPGLGLRLIYFSYDVKMKEKGDIPEGYSVSREKKERFSLILESASTNQTSMYLCASSLYSYEQYFGPGTRLTVT.

The chain links TRBV7-2 to TRBJ1-3; D gene uncertain. The V end was cut by 3 bases, the J end by 5 bases, with 11 bases between. This CDR3 has 14 residues. Per the germline V gene, CDR1 is SGHTA and CDR2 is FQGNSA. The DNA of the CDR3 is TGTGCCAGCAGCTTGCGAGTAAATCGAAACACCATATATTTT. Its translation: CASSLRVNRNTIYF.

The chain is built from TRBV5-1 and TRBJ1-6, with 9 bases matching TRBD1. Per the germline V gene, CDR1 is SGHRS and CDR2 is YFSETQ. V lost 1 base and J lost 8; bases outside the gene matches: 1. The CDR3 has 14 amino acids. Here the CDR3 DNA reads TGCGCCAGCAGCTTGTGGACAGGGGATTCACCCCTCCACTTT. Translated: CASSLWTGDSPLHF.

This clonotype has a handful of counts. The J gene is TRBJ2-7, the V gene TRBV20-1; D ambiguous. The CDR3 consists of 15 residues. Germline values: CDR1 DFQATT, CDR2 SNEGSKA (reference sequence). The germline V and J ends were trimmed by 1 base and 1 base, with 14 bases remaining between them. CDR3 DNA: TGCAGTGCTAGAGGCCTCCGGGTTTCGTCCTACGAGCAGTACTTC. It specifies CSARGLRVSSYEQYF.

The sample holds a few counts of this clonotype. This chain uses TRBV3-1 with TRBJ2-7; D call uncertain. The CDR3 loop spans 15 amino acids. V gave up 1 base and J gave up 1 base, with 11 bases separating them. Germline CDR1 and CDR2: LGHDT and YNNKEL (reference sequence). The CDR3 region has the DNA TGTGCCAGCAGCCAAGGGATTCTCGGGTCCTACGAGCAGTACTTC. Translation gives CASSQGILGSYEQYF.

This clonotype showed up just once. The chain joins TRBV27 to TRBJ1-5, with 10 nucleotides matching TRBD1. The germline V gene has CDR1 MNHEY and CDR2 SMNVEV (reference sequence). V shed 5 bases and J 4 bases; nucleotides not matched to a gene: 8. The CDR3 totals 16 residues. The CDR3: CASSPMGQGPNQPQHF. The CDR3 DNA is TGTGCCAGCAGTCCAATGGGACAGGGGCCAAATCAGCCCCAGCATTTT.

In DNA, the CDR3 is TGTGCCAGTAGTATATCCGCGGGAGGGGGTGCGAACATTCAGTACTTC. Its protein is CASSISAGGGANIQYF. The chain links TRBV19 to TRBJ2-4; 9 positions match TRBD2. The J segment lost 7 bases and the V segment lost 2 bases, leaving 9 bases of the junction unmatched. CDR3 length: 16 residues. Germline loops: CDR1 LNHDA, CDR2 SQIVND (reference sequence).

This clonotype has at least ten counts. This chain connects TRBV6-5 to TRBJ1-2, with 8 nucleotides matching TRBD1. The germline gives CDR1 MNHEY, CDR2 SVGAGI. The CDR3 loop spans 13 amino acids. V lost 6 bases, J lost 7 bases, and 7 bases stayed unmatched. This chain's CDR3 is CASSSGQGGGYTF. The DNA for the CDR3 is TGTGCCAGCAGCTCCGGACAGGGCGGTGGCTACACCTTC.

On this clonotype: The conserved phenylalanine or tryptophan normally closing the CDR3 is absent here, so this likely arose from a read error. The J gene is TRBJ2-4, the V gene TRBV7-2; D is perhaps TRBD1 or TRBD2 (6 bases each). The CDR3 has 15 residues. Germline CDR1 SGHTA, CDR2 FQGNSA. V gave up 1 base and J gave up 1 base, with 8 bases separating them. The CDR3 bases are TGTGCCAGCAGCTTAGTAGGGGGGGCCAAAAACATTCAGTACTCC. This translates into CASSLVGGAKNIQYS.

The table lists this clonotype with a few counts. CDR3 in amino acids: CASSQDIYRTETQYF. In DNA form, the CDR3 reads TGTGCCAGCAGCCAAGATATTTACAGGACTGAGACCCAGTACTTC. J is TRBJ2-5 and V is TRBV3-1; D tentatively reads TRBD1 or TRBD2 (5 bases each). The CDR3 length is 15 residues. V lost 0 bases to trimming and J lost 5 bases, with 13 bases between them. Germline V gives CDR1 LGHDT, CDR2 YNNKEL (reference sequence).

The rearrangement joins TRBV20-1 to TRBJ2-5; 12 bases map to TRBD2. After removal of 2 bases from V and 5 bases from J, the junction contained 18 bases not matched to a gene. The CDR3 consists of 19 residues. Germline assignment: CDR1 DFQATT and CDR2 SNEGSKA (reference sequence). The DNA of the CDR3 is TGCAGTGCTAGAAGCTCCCTAGCGGGAGGGCCAGATGGTGGGGAGACCCAGTACTTC. It yields the protein CSARSSLAGGPDGGETQYF.

This clonotype has a handful of counts. The V and J genes are TRBV29-1 and TRBJ2-1; TRBD2 agrees at 10 bases. The CDR3 covers 14 residues. The V and J ends lost 4 bases and 6 bases, in that order; junction bases with no gene match: 6. Germline CDR1 and CDR2: SQVTM and ANQGSEA. CDR3 sequence reads: CSVAGTSGINEQFF. CDR3 in DNA: TGCAGCGTTGCGGGAACTAGCGGGATCAATGAGCAGTTCTTC.

The CDR3 sequence is CSARPPSGSDTQYF. Here the CDR3 DNA reads TGCAGTGCTAGACCGCCCAGTGGTTCGGATACGCAGTATTTT. This chain connects TRBV20-1 to TRBJ2-3, with D uncertain. This CDR3 is built from 14 residues. CDR1 is DFQATT, CDR2 SNEGSKA, per germline (reference sequence). Trimming removed 2 bases at V and 6 bases at J, with 15 bases between.

The chain employs TRBV9 and TRBJ2-4, with D perhaps matching TRBD2 (6 bases). CDR1 and CDR2 (germline): SGDLS, YYNGEE. The CDR3 spans 15 residues. The V gene lost 2 bases and the J gene lost 0 bases, with 9 bases spanning the gap. The CDR3 sequence is CASSVGGLAKNIQYF. The CDR3 DNA follows: TGTGCCAGCAGCGTTGGGGGACTAGCCAAAAACATTCAGTACTTC.

V gene TRBV14 combines with J gene TRBJ2-5; D may correspond to TRBD1 or TRBD2 (5 bases each). Germline CDR1 is SGHDN and CDR2 is FVKESK. Trimming stripped 0 bases from V and 0 bases from J, with 14 bases between. The CDR3 extends over 17 amino acids. The CDR3 coding sequence is TGTGCCAGCAGCCAAGATACGTGGGGGTTCTACCAAGAGACCCAGTACTTC. Amino acids: CASSQDTWGFYQETQYF.

The DNA for the CDR3 is TGTGCCAGCAGCCCGGGGGGGACCCGGGTGAACGAGCAGTACTTC. This encodes CASSPGGTRVNEQYF. The chain carries TRBV6-2 or TRBV6-3 and TRBJ2-7; 8 bases line up with TRBD2. The CDR3 is made up of 15 amino acids. The V gene end was trimmed by 6 bases and the J gene end by 5 bases; junction bases not matched to a gene: 12. CDR1 is MNHEY, CDR2 SVGEGT, per germline.

This clonotype was observed a handful of times. The chain links TRBV6-5 to TRBJ2-7, with D hard to call. Germline assignment: CDR1 MNHEY and CDR2 SVGAGI. The CDR3 totals 13 residues. Trimming left V 4 bases short and J 4 bases short, with 11 bases between. The CDR3 loop is CASSSASEYEQYF. The CDR3 coding sequence is TGTGCCAGCAGTTCCGCCTCGGAATACGAGCAGTACTTC.

This clonotype was observed a handful of times. The V call is TRBV5-1, the J call TRBJ2-3; TRBD2 is a possible D gene (6 bases). The CDR3 loop spans 16 amino acids. The V end lost 4 bases, the J end lost 2 bases, and 17 bases lay between the germline ends. Germline V lookup: CDR1 SGHRS, CDR2 YFSETQ. The CDR3 sequence: CASSLVPGLNTDTQYF. Written as DNA, the CDR3 is TGCGCCAGCAGCCTAGTACCGGGACTTAACACAGATACGCAGTATTTT.

This clonotype was seen just once. The chain is built from TRBV7-2 and TRBJ2-1; 7 bases are shared with TRBD2. CDR3 length: 15 amino acids. Germline CDR1 and CDR2: SGHTA and FQGNSA. V trimming: 5 bases; J trimming: 8 bases; junction bases outside the gene matches: 12. The CDR3 here is CASSPLGGSLHEQFF. The CDR3 nucleotides are TGTGCCAGCAGCCCCCTCGGCGGGAGCTTACATGAGCAGTTCTTC.

This chain connects TRBV6-6 to TRBJ1-5, with a weak D call TRBD1 (5 bases). V lost 0 bases and J 1 base, leaving 16 bases between the germline ends. There are 18 residues in the CDR3. The germline gives CDR1 MNHNY, CDR2 SVGAGI (reference sequence). The CDR3 bases are TGTGCCAGCAGTTACTCGTCCGGCGGGGGGTTCAGCAATCAGCCCCAGCATTTT. As protein: CASSYSSGGGFSNQPQHF.

The chain uses TRBV12-3 or TRBV12-4 and TRBJ2-7; 10 nucleotides align to TRBD2. V was clipped by 4 bases and J by 2 bases; unmatched bases: 11. The CDR3 sequence is 17 residues long. The CDR3 loop reads CASSSPSSGSEAYEQYF. CDR3 coding DNA: TGTGCCAGCAGTTCTCCCTCTAGCGGGAGTGAGGCCTACGAGCAGTACTTC.

This clonotype was observed a handful of times. The rearrangement joins TRBV24-1 to TRBJ1-2, with D hard to call. Deletions cut 4 bases from V and 3 bases from J, with 8 bases between. Germline assignment: CDR1 KGHDR and CDR2 SFDVKD. The CDR3 spans 13 residues. CDR3 region: CATSDRRYYGYTF. DNA for the CDR3: TGTGCCACCAGTGACAGGAGATACTATGGCTACACCTTC.